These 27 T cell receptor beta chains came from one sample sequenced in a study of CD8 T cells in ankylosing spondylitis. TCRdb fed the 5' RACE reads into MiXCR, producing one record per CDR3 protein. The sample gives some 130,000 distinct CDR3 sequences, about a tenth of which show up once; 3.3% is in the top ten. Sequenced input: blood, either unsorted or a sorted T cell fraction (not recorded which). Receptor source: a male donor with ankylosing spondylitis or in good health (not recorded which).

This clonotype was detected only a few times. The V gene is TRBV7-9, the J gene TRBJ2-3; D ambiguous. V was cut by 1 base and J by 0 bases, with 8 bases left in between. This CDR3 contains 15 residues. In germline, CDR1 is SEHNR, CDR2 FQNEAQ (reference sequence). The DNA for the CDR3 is TGTGCCAGCAGCTTAGGGACGTATAGCACAGATACGCAGTATTTT. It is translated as CASSLGTYSTDTQYF.

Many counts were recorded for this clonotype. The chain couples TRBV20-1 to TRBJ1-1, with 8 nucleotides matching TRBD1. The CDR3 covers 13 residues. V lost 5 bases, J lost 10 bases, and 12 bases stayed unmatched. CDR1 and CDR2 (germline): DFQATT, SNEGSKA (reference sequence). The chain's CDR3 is CSARDRRSFVAFF. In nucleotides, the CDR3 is TGCAGTGCTCGGGACAGGCGCTCGTTTGTAGCTTTCTTT.

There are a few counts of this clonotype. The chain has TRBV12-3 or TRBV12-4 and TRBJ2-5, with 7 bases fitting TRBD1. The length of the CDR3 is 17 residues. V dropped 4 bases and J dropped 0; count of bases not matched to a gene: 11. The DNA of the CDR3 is TGTGCCAGCAGTTATAATACAGGGGTCAAGTACCAAGAGACCCAGTACTTC. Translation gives CASSYNTGVKYQETQYF.

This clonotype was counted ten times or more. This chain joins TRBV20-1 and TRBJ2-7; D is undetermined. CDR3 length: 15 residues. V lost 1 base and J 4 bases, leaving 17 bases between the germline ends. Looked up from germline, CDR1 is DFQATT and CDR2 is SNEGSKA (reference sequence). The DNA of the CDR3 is TGCAGTGCTAGAGGGGCAGCCCCCTCACATTACGAGCAGTACTTC. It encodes CSARGAAPSHYEQYF.

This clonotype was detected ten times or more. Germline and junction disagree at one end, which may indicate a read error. The CDR3: CASRLGTGVLNEQYF. The CDR3 region has the DNA TGTGCCAGCAGATTAGGGACAGGGGTACTTAACGAGCAGTACTTC. This chain connects TRBV12-3 or TRBV12-4 to TRBJ2-7, with TRBD1 identical over 10 bases. The CDR3 is made up of 15 amino acids.

The CDR3 bases are TGTGCCAGTAAGACCGGGACCCTCTCCACAGATACGCAGTATTTT. As protein: CASKTGTLSTDTQYF. The genes are TRBV7-9 and TRBJ2-3, with D perhaps given as TRBD1 or TRBD2 (5 bases each). The CDR3 extends over 15 amino acids. V was shortened by 9 bases and J by 2 bases, with 18 bases between the two germline ends. In germline, CDR1 is SEHNR, CDR2 FQNEAQ (reference sequence).

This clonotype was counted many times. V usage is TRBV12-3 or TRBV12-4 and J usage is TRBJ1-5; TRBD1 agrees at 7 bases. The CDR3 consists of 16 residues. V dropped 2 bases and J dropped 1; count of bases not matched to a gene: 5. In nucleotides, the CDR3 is TGTGCCAGCAGTTTACTTTCAGGGGGGAGCAATCAGCCCCAGCATTTT. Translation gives CASSLLSGGSNQPQHF.

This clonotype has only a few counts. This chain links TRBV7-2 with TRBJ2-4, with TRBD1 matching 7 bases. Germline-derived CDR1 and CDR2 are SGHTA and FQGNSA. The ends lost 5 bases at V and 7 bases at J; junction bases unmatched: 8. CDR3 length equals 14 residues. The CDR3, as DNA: TGTGCCAGCAGCCTCGGGACAGCCTCGAACATTCAGTACTTC. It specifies CASSLGTASNIQYF.

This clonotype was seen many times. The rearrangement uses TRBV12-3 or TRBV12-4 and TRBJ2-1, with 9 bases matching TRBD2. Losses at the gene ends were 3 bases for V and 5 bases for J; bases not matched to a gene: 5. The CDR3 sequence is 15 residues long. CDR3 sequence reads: CASSLQAGGNNEQFF. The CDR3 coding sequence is TGTGCCAGCAGTTTGCAAGCGGGAGGTAACAATGAGCAGTTCTTC.

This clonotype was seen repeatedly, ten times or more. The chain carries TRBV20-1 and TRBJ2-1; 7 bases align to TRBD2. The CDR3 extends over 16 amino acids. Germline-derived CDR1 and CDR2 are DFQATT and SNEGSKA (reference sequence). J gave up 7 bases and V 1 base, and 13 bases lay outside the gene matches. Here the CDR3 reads CSARGYARGSSNEQFF. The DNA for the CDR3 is TGCAGTGCTAGAGGCTATGCTCGCGGGAGTTCTAATGAGCAGTTCTTC.

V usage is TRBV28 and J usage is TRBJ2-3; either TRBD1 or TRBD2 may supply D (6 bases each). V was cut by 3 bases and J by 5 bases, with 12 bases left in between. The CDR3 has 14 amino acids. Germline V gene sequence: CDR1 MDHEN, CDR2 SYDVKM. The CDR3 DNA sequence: TGTGCCAGCAGTTTTCCGGGGGCGAAAGATACGCAGTATTTT. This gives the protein CASSFPGAKDTQYF.

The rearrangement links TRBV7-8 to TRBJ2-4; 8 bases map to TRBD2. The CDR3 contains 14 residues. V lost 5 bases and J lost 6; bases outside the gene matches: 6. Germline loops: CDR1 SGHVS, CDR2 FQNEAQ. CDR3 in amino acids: CASSPREGSNIQYF. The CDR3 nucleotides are TGTGCCAGCAGCCCCCGGGAGGGTTCAAACATTCAGTACTTC.

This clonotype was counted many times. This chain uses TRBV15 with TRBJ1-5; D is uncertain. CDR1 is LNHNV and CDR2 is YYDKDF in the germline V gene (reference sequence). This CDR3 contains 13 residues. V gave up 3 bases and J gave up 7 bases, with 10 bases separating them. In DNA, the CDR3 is TGTGCCACCAGCAGTGATTTGGGCCAGCCCCAGCATTTT. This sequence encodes CATSSDLGQPQHF.

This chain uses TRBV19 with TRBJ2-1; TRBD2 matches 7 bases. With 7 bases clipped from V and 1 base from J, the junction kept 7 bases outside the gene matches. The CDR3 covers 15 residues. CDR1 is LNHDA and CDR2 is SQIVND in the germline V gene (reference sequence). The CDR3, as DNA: TGTGCCAGTAAAATAGCGGGTTCATCCTACAATGAGCAGTTCTTC. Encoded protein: CASKIAGSSYNEQFF.

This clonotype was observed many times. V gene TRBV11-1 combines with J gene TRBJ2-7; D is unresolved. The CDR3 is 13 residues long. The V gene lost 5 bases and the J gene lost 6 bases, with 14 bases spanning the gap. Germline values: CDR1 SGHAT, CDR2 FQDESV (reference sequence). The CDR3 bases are TGTGCCAGCAGCCGCCTGTCGGGTACCGAGCAGTACTTC. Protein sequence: CASSRLSGTEQYF. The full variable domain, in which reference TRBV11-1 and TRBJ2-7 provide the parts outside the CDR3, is EAEVAQSPRYKITEKSQAVAFWCDPISGHATLYWYRQILGQGPELLVQFQDESVVDDSQLPKDRFSAERLKGVDSTLKIQPAELGDSAMYLCASSRLSGTEQYFGPGTRLTVT.

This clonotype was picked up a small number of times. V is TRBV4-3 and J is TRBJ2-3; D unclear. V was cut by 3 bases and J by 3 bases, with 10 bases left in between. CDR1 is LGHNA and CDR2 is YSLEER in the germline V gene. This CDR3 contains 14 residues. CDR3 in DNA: TGCGCCAGCAGCCAGGGCACCCAGACAGATACGCAGTATTTT. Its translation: CASSQGTQTDTQYF.

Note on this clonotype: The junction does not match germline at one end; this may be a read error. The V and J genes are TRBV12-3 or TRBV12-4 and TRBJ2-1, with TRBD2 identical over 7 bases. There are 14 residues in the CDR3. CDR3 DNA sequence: TGTGCCAGCAGTTCCCCGACTAGCCCCAATGAGCAGTTCTTT. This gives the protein CASSSPTSPNEQFF.

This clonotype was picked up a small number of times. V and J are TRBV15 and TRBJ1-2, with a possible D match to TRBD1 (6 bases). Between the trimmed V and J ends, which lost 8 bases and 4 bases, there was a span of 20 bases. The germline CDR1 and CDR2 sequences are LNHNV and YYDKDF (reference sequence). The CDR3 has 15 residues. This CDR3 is CATRYLLGTSYGYTF. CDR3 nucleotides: TGTGCCACCCGATACCTCCTAGGGACATCCTATGGCTACACCTTC.

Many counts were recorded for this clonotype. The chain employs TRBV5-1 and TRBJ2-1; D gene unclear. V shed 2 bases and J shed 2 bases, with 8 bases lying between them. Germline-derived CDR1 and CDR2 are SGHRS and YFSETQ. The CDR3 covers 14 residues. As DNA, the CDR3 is TGCGCCAGCAGCTTCCAGACCCCCTACAATGAGCAGTTCTTC. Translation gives CASSFQTPYNEQFF.

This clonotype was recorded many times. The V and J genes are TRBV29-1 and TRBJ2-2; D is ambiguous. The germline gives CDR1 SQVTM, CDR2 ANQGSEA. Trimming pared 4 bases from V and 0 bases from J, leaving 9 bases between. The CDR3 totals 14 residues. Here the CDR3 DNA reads TGCAGCGTTGGCCTGGGGACGAACACCGGGGAGCTGTTTTTT. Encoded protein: CSVGLGTNTGELFF.

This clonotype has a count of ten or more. CDR3 sequence: CASSQDLAGPRIRETQYF. As DNA, the CDR3 is TGCGCCAGCAGCCAAGATCTAGCGGGACCAAGGATTCGAGAGACCCAGTACTTC. The chain joins TRBV4-1 to TRBJ2-5; 9 bases fit TRBD2. The CDR3 sequence is 18 residues long. J lost 4 bases, V lost 0 bases, and 12 bases had no gene match. Germline V CDR1 and CDR2: MGHRA, YSYEKL.

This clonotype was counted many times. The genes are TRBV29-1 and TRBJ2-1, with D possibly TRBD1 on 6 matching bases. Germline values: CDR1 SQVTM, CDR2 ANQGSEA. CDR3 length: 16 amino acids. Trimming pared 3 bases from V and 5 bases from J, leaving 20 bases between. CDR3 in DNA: TGCAGCGTTGAGGCCCCGGGACAACGGCAGAACAATGAGCAGTTCTTC. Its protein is CSVEAPGQRQNNEQFF.

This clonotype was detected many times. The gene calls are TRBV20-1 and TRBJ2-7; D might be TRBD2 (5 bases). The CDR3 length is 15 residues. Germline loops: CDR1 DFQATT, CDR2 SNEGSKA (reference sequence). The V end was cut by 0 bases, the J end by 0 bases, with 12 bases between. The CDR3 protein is CSAREGVGLSYEQYF. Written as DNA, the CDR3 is TGCAGTGCTAGAGAAGGAGTAGGACTCTCCTACGAGCAGTACTTC.

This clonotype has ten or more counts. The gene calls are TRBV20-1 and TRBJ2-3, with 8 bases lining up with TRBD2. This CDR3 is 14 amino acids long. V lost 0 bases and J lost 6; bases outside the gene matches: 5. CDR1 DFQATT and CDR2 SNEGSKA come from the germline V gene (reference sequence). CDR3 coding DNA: TGCAGTGCTAGAGATCTGGGCGGGGGGGATACGCAGTATTTT. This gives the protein CSARDLGGGDTQYF.

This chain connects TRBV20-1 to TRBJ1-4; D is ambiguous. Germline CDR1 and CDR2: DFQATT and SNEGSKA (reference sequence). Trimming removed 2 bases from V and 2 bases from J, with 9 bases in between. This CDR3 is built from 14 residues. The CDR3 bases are TGCAGTGCTAGATGCAGTGCGACTAATGAAAAACTGTTTTTT. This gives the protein CSARCSATNEKLFF.

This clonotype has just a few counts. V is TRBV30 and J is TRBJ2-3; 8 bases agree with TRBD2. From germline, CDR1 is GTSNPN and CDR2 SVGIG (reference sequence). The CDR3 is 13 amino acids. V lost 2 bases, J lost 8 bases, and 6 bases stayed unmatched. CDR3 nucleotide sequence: TGTGCCTGGAGTACCGGGACTAGAAGTACGCAGTATTTT. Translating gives CAWSTGTRSTQYF.

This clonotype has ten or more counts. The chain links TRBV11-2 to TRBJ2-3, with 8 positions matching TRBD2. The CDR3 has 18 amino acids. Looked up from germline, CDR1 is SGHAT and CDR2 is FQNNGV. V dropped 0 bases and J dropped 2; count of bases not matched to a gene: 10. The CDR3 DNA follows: TGTGCCAGCAGCTTAGATCACAAGCGGGAGAGGGTCACAGATACGCAGTATTTT. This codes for CASSLDHKRERVTDTQYF.